The 5 T cell receptor beta chains reported below all come from one sample, sequenced in a study of early T cells in non-severe SARS-CoV-2 infection. MiXCR was run by TCRdb on the 5' RACE reads, yielding one entry per CDR3 protein. The sample holds about 60,000 distinct CDR3 sequences, roughly 13% seen once. The sequenced sample consisted of whole blood. The receptor source for this set is an adult who was a healthcare worker with PCR-confirmed SARS-CoV-2 infection or an uninfected control (not recorded which).

This clonotype was seen ten or more times. The chain combines TRBV29-1 with TRBJ2-7, with 8 bases matching TRBD1. Germline CDR1 and CDR2: SQVTM and ANQGSEA. The V and J ends lost 0 bases and 1 base, in that order; junction bases with no gene match: 8. This CDR3 contains 16 residues. The CDR3, as DNA: TGCAGCGTTGAAGACACAAACACAGGGGGGTCCTACGAGCAGTACTTC. This sequence encodes CSVEDTNTGGSYEQYF.

The chain is built from TRBV25-1 and TRBJ2-1, with D tentatively TRBD2 (6 bases). Trimming took 8 bases from V and 8 from J, leaving 19 bases between them. Per germline, CDR1 MGHDK and CDR2 SYGVNS. The CDR3 has 14 residues. CDR3 DNA: TGTGCCAGCTCTGATCCGGGCACTAGCTATGAGCAGTTCTTC. Translated, it gives CASSDPGTSYEQFF.

This clonotype turned up a few times. The V and J genes are TRBV12-3 or TRBV12-4 and TRBJ1-1; D not certain. V was shortened by 5 bases and J by 4 bases, with 20 bases between the two germline ends. The CDR3 runs 16 residues. The CDR3, as DNA: TGTGCCAGCAGTAGAGATATGGGAGCCGGGAGCACTGAAGCTTTCTTT. Translation: CASSRDMGAGSTEAFF.

The rearrangement links TRBV6-1 to TRBJ1-1, with a weak D call TRBD1 (5 bases). The germline V and J ends were trimmed by 3 bases and 0 bases, with 14 bases remaining between them. CDR3 length equals 16 residues. Germline lookup yields CDR1 MNHNS and CDR2 SASEGT. CDR3 sequence reads: CASSEFAGSMNTEAFF. The CDR3 nucleotides read TGTGCCAGCAGTGAGTTTGCAGGGTCCATGAACACTGAAGCTTTCTTT.

This clonotype was recorded many times. This chain joins TRBV7-9 and TRBJ2-3; TRBD1 aligns across 7 bases. CDR1 is SEHNR, CDR2 FQNEAQ, per germline (reference sequence). The length of the CDR3 is 14 residues. V lost 5 bases, J lost 5 bases, and 7 bases stayed unmatched. Here the CDR3 reads CASSPRQGVDTQYF. For the CDR3, the DNA is TGTGCCAGCAGCCCGCGTCAGGGGGTAGATACGCAGTATTTT.